This T cell receptor beta chain is from a study of shared clonotypes between healthy human individuals. Study-level findings and limits: Non-shared clonotypes showed lower generation probabilities than clonotypes common to all four donors. Tissue TCR repertoires likely differ from these blood-only repertoires. Memory subsets generally showed lower estimated richness than naive subsets.

Trimming cost V 7 bases and J 1 base, with 10 bases left between them. Germline V lookup: CDR1 SQVTM, CDR2 ANQGSEA. The CDR3 runs to 12 residues. Using immunoSEQ multiplex PCR, the repertoire was profiled, and TCRdb retains in-frame clones only, with some absent. Among roughly 770,000 clones listed, around 96% were seen once. CD45RO negativity and positive selection for CCR7 defined naive CD8 cells, a population that excluded terminally differentiated effector memory CD45RA+ cells. This clone was recorded once. Its antigen is unknown. The chain is built from TRBV29-1 and TRBJ1-1; the D is unclear. The TCR comes from a man aged 30-40 years in good health. Sequenced material: naive CD8+ T cells sorted from blood. CDR3 protein: CSAEGENTEAFF. In nucleotides, the CDR3 is TGCAGCGCCGAGGGAGAGAACACTGAAGCTTTCTTT.